This section outlines one TCR beta chain sequence together with its context. Its antigen remains unknown. Total RNA extracted from each sample amounted to at least 6 micrograms. Using a J-beta primer mix together with a sample-barcoded 5' primer, a second PCR was run for about 6 to 12 cycles. Template switching added a 12-random-nucleotide identifier to every cDNA molecule. TCRdb called the 5' RACE reads again in MiXCR, with one record for every CDR3 protein. The table lists about 680,000 distinct CDR3 sequences, approximately 49% of them singletons. These data are taken from a study of blood T cells in healthy people across ages. Findings and caveats of the study: Age brought a roughly linear fall in TCR beta diversity measured per million T cells. Researchers report that TCR beta diversity correlated strongly with naive T cell percentage.

The junction had 9 bases not matched to a gene; V was cut back by 3 bases and J by 2 bases. CDR1 and CDR2 (germline): LGHNA, YNFKEQ. This CDR3 is 17 amino acids long. This receptor was obtained from a woman aged 60-75 years in good health. This chain uses TRBV4-2 with TRBJ2-5, with TRBD2 identical over 10 bases. The sequencing sample was made of blood. The CDR3 DNA reads TGTGCCAGCAGCCAGTCCGGTGCTAGCGGGGGTCAAGAGACCCAGTACTTC. As protein: CASSQSGASGGQETQYF.